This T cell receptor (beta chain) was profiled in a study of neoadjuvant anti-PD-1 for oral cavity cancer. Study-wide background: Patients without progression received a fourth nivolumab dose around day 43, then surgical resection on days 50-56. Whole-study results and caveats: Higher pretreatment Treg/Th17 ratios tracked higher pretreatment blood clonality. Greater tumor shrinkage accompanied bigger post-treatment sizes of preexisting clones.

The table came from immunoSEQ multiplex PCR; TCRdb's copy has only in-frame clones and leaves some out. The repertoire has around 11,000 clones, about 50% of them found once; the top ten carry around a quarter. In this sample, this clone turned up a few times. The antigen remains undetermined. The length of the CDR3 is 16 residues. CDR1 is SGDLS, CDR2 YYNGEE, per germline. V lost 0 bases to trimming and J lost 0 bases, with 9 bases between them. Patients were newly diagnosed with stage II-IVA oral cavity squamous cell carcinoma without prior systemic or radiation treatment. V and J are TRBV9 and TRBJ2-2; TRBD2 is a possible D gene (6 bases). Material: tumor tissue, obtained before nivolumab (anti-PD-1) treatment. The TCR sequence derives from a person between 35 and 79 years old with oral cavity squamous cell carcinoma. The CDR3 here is CASSVVPGANTGELFF. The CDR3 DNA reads TGTGCCAGCAGCGTAGTCCCGGGGGCGAACACCGGGGAGCTGTTTTTT.